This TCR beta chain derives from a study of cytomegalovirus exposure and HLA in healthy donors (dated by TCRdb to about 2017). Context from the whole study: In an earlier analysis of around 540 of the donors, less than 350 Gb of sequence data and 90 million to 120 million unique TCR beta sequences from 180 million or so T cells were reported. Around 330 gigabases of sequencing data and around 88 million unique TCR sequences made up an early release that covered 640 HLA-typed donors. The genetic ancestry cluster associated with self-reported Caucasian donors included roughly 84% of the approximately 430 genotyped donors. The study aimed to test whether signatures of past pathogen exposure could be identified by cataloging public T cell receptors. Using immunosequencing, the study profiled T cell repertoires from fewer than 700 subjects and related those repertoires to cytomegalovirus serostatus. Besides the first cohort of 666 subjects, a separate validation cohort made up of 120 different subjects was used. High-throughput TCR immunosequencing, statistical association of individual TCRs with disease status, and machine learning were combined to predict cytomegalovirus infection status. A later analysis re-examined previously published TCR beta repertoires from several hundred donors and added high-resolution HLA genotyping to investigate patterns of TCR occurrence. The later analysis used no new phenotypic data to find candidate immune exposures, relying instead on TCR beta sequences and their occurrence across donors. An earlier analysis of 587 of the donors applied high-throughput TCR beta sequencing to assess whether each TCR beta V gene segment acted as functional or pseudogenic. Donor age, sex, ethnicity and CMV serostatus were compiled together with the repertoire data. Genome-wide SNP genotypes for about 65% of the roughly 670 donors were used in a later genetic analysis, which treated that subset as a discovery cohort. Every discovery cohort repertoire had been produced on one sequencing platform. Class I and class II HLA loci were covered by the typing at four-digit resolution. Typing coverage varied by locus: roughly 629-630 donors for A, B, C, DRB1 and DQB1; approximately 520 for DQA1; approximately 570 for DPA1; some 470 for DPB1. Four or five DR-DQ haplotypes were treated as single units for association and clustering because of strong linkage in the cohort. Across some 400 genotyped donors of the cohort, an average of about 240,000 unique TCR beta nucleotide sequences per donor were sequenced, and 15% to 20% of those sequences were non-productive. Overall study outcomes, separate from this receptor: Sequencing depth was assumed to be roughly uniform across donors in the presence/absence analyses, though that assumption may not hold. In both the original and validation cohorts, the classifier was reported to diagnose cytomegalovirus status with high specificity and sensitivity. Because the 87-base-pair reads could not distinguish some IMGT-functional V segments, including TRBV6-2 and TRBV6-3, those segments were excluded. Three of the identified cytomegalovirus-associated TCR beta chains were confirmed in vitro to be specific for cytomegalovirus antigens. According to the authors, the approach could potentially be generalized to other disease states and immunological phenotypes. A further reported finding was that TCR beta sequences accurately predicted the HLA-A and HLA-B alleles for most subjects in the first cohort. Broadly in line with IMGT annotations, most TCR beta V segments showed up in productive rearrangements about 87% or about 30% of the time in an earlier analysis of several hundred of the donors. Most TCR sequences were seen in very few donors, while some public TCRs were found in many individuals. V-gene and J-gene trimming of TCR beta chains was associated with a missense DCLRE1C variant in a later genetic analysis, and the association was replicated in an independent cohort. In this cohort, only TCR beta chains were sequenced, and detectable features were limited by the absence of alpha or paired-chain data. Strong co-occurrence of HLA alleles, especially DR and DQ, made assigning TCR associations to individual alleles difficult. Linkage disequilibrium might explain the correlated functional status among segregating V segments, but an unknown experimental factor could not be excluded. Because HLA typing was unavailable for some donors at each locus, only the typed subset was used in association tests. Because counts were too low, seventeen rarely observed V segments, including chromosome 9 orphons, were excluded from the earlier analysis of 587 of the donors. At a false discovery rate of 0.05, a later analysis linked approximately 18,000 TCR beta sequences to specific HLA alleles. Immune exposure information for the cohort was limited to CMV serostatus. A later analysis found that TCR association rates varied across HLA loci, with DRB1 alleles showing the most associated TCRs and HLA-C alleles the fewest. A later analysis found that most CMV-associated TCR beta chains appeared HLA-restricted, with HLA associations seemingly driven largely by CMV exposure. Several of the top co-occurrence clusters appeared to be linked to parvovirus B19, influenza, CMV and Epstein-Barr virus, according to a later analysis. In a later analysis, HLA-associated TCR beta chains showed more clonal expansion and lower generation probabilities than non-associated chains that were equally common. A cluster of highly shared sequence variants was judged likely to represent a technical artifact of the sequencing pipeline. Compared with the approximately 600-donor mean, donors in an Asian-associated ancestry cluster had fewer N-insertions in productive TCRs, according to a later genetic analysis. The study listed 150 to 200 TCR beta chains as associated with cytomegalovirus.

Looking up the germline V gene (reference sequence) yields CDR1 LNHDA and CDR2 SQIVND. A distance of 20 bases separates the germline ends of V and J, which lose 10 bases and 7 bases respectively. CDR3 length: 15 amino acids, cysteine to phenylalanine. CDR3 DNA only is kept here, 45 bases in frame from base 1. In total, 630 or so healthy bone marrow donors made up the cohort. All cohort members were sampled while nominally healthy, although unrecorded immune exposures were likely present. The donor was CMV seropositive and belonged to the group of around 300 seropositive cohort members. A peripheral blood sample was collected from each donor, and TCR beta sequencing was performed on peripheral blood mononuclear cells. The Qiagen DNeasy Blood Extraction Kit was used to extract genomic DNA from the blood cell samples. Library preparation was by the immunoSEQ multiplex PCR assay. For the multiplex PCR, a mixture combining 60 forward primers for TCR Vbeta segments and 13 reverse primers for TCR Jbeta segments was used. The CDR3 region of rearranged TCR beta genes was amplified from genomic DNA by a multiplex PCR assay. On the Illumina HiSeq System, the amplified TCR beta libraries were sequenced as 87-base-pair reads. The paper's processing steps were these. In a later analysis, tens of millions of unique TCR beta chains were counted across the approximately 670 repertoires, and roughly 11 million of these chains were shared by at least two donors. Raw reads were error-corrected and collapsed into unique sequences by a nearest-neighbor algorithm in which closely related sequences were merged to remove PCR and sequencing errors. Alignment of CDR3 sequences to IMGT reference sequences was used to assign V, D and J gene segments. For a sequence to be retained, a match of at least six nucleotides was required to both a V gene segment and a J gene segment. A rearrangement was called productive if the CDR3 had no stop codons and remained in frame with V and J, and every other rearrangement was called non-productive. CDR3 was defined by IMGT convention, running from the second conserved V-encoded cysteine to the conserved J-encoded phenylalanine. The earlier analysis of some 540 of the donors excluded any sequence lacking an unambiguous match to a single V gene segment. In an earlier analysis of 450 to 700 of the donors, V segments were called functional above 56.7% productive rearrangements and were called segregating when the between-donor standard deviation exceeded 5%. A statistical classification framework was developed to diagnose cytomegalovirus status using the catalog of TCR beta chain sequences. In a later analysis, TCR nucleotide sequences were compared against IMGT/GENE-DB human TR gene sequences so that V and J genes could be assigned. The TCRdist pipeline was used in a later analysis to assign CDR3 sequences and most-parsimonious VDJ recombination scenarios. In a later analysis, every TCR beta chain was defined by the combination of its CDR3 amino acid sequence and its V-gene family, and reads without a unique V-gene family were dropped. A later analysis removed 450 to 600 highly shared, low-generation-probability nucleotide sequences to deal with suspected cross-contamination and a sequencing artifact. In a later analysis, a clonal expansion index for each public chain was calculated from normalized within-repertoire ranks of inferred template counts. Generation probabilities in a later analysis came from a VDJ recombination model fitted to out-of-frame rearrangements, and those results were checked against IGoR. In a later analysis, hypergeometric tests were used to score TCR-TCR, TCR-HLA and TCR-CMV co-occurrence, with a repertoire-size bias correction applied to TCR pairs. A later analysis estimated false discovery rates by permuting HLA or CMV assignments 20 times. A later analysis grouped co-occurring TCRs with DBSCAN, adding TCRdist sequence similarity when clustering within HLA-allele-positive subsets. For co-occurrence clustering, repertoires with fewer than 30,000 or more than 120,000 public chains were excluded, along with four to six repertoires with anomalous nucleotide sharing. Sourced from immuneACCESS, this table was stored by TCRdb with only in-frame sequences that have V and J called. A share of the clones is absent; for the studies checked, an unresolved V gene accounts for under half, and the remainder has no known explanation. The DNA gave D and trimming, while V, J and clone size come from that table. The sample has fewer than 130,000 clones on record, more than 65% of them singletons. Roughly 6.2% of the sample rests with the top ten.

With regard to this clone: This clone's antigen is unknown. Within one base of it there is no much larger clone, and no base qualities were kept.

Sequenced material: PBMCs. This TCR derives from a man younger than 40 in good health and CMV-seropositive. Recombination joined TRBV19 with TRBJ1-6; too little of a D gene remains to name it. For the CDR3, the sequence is CATRPPGLSNSPLHF. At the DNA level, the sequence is TGTGCCACCCGACCGCCGGGGTTAAGCAATTCACCCCTCCACTTT.